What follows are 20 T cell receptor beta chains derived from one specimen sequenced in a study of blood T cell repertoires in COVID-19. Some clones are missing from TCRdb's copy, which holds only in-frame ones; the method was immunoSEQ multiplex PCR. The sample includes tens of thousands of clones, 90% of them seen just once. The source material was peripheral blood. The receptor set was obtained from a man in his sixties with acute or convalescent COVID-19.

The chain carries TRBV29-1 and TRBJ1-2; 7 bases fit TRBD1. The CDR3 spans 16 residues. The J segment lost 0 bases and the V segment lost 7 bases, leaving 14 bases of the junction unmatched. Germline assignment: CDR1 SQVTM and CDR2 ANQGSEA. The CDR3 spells CSANIYRDSSNYGYTF. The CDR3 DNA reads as TGCAGCGCGAATATTTACCGGGACAGCTCTAACTATGGCTACACCTTC.

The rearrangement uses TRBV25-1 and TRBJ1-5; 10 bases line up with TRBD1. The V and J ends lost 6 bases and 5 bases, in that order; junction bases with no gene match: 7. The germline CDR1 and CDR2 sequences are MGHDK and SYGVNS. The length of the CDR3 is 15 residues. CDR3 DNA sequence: TGTGCCAGCAGCAGAACCGGGACAGGGGATCAGCCCCAGCATTTT. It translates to CASSRTGTGDQPQHF.

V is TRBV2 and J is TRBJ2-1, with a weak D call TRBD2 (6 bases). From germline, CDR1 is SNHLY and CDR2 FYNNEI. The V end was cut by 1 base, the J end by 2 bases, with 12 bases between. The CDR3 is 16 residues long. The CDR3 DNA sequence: TGTGCCAGCAGTGAAGGGGGGGATTTGACCTACAATGAGCAGTTCTTC. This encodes CASSEGGDLTYNEQFF.

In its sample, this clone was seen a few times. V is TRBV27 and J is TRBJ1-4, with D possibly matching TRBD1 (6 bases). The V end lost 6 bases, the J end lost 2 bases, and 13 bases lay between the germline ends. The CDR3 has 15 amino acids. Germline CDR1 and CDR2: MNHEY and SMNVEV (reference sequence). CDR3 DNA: TGTGCCAGCAGCTCACACAGGGACACTAATGAAAAACTGTTTTTT. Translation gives CASSSHRDTNEKLFF.

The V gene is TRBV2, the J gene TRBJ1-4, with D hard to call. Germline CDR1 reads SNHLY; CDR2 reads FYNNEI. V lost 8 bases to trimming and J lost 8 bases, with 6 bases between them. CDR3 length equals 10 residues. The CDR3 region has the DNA TGTGCCAGCGGCTTAGAAAAACTGTTTTTT. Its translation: CASGLEKLFF.

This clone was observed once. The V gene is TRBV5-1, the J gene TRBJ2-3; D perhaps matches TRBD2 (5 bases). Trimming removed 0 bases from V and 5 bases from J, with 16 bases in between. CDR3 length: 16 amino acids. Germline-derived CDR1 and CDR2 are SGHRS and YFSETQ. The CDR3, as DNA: TGCGCCAGCAGCTTGGTGGGCTTAGGCGGAGGAGATACGCAGTATTTT. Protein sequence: CASSLVGLGGGDTQYF.

The CDR3 spells CASRVWGTGVGQPQHF. For the CDR3, the DNA is TGTGCCAGCAGGGTATGGGGGACAGGGGTGGGTCAGCCCCAGCATTTT. The genes are TRBV2 and TRBJ1-5, with 10 bases lining up with TRBD1. The germline gives CDR1 SNHLY, CDR2 FYNNEI. Trimming removed 6 bases from V and 6 bases from J; junction bases left unmatched: 11. CDR3 length equals 16 residues.

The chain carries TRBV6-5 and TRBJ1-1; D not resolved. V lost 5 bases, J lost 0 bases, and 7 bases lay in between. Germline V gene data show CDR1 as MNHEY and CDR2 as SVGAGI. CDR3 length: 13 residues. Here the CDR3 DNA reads TGTGCCAGCAGTAACTTAATGAACACTGAAGCTTTCTTT. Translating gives CASSNLMNTEAFF.

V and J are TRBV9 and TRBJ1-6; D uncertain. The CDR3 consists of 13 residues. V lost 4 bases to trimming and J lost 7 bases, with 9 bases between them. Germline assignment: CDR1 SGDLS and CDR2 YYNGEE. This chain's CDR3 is CASSPSPNSPLHF. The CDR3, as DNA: TGTGCCAGCAGCCCTTCCCCGAATTCACCCCTCCACTTT.

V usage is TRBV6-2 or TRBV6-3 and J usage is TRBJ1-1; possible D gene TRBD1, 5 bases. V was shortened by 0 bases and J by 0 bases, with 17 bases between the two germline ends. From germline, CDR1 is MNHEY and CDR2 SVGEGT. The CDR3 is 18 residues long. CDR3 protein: CASSYSEGRGLMNTEAFF. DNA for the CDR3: TGTGCCAGCAGTTACTCGGAAGGGAGGGGACTTATGAACACTGAAGCTTTCTTT.

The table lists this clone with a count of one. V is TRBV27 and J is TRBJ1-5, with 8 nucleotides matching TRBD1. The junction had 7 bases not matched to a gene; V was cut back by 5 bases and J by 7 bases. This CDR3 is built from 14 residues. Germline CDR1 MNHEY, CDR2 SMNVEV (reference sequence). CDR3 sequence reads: CASSPTGVGQPQHF. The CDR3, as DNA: TGTGCCAGCAGTCCGACAGGGGTGGGCCAGCCCCAGCATTTT.

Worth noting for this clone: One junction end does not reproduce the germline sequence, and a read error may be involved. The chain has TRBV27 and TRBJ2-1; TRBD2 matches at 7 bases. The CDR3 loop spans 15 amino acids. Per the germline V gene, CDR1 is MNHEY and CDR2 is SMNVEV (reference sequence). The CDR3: CASRLFMGGYNEQFF. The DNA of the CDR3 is TGTGCCAGCAGGTTATTCATGGGGGGGTACAATGAGCAGTTCTTC.

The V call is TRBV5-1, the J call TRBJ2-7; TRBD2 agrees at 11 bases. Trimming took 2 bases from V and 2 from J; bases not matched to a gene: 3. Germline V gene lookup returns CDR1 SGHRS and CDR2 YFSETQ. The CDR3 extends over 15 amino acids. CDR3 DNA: TGCGCCAGCAGCTTACTAGCGGGGGACACCTACGAGCAGTACTTC. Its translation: CASSLLAGDTYEQYF.

The CDR3 coding sequence is TGCGCCAGCAGGGGGAGCACCGCCCGCACAGATACGCAGTATTTT. Translation: CASRGSTARTDTQYF. The J gene is TRBJ2-3, the V gene TRBV5-1; D perhaps matches TRBD2 (5 bases). Trimming shortened V by 5 bases and J by 1 base, and 14 bases separated the two germline ends. The CDR3 covers 15 residues. From germline, CDR1 is SGHRS and CDR2 YFSETQ. The full variable domain, completed using reference TRBV5-1 and TRBJ2-3, is KAGVTQTPRYLIKTRGQQVTLSCSPISGHRSVSWYQQTPGQGLQFLFEYFSETQRNKGNFPGRFSGRQFSNSRSEMNVSTLELGDSALYLCASRGSTARTDTQYFGPGTRLTVL.

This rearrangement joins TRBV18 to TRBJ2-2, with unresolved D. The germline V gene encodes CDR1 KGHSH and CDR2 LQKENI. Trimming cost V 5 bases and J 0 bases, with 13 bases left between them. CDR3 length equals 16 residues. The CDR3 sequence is CASSSTSVANTGELFF. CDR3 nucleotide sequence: TGTGCCAGCTCATCAACCTCGGTCGCGAACACCGGGGAGCTGTTTTTT.

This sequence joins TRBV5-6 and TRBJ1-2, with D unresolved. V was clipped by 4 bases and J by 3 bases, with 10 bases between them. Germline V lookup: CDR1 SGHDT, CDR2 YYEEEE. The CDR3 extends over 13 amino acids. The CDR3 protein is CASSVPGDYGYTF. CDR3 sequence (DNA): TGTGCCAGCAGCGTGCCCGGGGACTATGGCTACACCTTC.

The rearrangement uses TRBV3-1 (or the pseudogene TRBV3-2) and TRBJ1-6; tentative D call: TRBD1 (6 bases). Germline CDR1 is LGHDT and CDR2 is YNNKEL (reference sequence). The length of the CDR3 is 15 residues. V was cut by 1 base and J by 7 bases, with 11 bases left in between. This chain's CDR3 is CASSQARGGNSPLHF. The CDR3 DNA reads TGTGCCAGCAGCCAAGCGCGGGGGGGCAATTCACCCCTCCACTTT.

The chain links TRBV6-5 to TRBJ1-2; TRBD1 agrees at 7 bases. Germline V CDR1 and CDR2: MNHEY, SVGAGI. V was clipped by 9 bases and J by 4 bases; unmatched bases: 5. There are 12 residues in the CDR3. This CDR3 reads CASQTGLYGYTF. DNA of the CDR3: TGTGCCAGTCAGACAGGGCTCTATGGCTACACCTTC.

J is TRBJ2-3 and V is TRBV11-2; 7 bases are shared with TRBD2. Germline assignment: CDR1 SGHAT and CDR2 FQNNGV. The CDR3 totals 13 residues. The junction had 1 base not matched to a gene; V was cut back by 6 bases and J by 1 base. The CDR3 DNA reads TGTGCCAGCAGGAGCGGGGGCACAGATACGCAGTATTTT. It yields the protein CASRSGGTDTQYF.

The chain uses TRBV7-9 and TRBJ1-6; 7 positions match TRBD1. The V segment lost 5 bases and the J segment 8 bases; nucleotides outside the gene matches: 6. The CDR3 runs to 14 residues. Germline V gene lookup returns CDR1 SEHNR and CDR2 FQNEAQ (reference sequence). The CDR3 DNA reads TGTGCCAGCAGCAGACAGGGCTGGTATTCACCCCTCCACTTT. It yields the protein CASSRQGWYSPLHF.